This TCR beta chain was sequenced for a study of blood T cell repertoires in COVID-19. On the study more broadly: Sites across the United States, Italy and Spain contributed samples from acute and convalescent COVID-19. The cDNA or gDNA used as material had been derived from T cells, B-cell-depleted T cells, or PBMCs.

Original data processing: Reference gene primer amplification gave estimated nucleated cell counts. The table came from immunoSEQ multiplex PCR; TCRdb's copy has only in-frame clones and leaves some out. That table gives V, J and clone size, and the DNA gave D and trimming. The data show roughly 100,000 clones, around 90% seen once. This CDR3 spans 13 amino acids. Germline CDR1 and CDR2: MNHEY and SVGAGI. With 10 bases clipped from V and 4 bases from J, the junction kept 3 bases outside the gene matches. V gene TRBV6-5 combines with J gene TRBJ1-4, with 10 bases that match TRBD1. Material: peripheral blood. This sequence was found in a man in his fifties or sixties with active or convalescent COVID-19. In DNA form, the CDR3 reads TGTGCCACCGGGGACAGGGGTAATGAAAAACTGTTTTTT. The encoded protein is CATGDRGNEKLFF.